This TCR beta chain originates from a study of beta chain features in type 1 diabetes. Study information: Across all samples, fewer than 140 million sorted cells were examined.

V was pared by 3 bases and J by 7 bases, with 4 bases of the junction left unmatched. The CDR3 totals 13 residues. Germline CDR1 and CDR2: SEHNR and FQNEAQ (reference sequence). Expressed TCRB transcripts were sequenced because the isolated RNA had all been reverse transcribed beforehand. TCRdb's copy holds only in-frame clones and misses some; the assay was immunoSEQ multiplex PCR. The sample lists about 350,000 clones; about 19% were seen once. It was via CD45RO/CCR7/CD25/CD127/CD95/CD27 that CD4+ naive, central memory, regulatory and stem cell-like memory cells were sorted. V is TRBV7-9 and J is TRBJ2-3, with 7 bases lining up with TRBD1. Sequencing input: naive CD4+ T cells from blood. The TCR originated in a woman aged 18-29 years in good health. The CDR3 coding sequence is TGTGCCAGCAGCTTGAACAGGGGACATACGCAGTATTTT. This codes for CASSLNRGHTQYF.